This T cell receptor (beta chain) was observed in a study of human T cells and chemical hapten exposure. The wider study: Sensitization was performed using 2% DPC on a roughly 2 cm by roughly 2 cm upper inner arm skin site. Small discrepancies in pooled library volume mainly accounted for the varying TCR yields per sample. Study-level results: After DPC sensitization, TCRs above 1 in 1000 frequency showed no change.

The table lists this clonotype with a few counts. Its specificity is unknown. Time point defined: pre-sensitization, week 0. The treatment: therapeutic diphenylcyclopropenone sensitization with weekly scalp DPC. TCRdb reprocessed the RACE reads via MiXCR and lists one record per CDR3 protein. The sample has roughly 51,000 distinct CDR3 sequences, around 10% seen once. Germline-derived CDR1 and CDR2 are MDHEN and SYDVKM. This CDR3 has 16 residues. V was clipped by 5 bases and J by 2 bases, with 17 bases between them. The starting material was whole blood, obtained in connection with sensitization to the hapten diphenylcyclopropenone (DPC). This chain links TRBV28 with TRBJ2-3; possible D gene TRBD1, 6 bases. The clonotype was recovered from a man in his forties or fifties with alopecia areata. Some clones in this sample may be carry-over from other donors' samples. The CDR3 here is CASSPRTDFFTDTQYF. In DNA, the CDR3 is TGTGCCAGCAGTCCACGGACAGACTTCTTCACAGATACGCAGTATTTT.